This T cell receptor beta chain was identified during a study of blood T cell repertoires in COVID-19. Across the whole study: Some COVID-19 samples were acute and others convalescent; all came from the United States, Italy and Spain. Sample material is recorded as cDNA or gDNA derived from T cells, B-cell-depleted T cells, or PBMCs.

While infection was still active, Seattle patients were enrolled and then followed longitudinally. Source study methods: By means of reference gene primer amplification, nucleated cell counts were estimated. The protocol was immunoSEQ multiplex PCR, while the TCRdb copy is restricted to in-frame clones and leaves out a portion. V and J calls plus clone size are reproduced from that table; the DNA served to infer D and trimming. The sample includes roughly 52,000 clones, under 90% seen only once; the top ten take under 14%. This CDR3 contains 14 residues. Trimming took 8 bases from V and 5 from J, leaving 18 bases between them. Germline V gene data show CDR1 as LNHDA and CDR2 as SQIVND (reference sequence).

The receptor's source is a man older than 75 with COVID-19, enrolled during active disease. Source material: peripheral blood. This chain joins TRBV19 and TRBJ1-1; D possibly corresponds to TRBD1 (6 bases). CDR3 in DNA: TGTGCCAGTTCGGCGTGGGGGCAGGGAACTGAAGCTTTCTTT. It yields the protein CASSAWGQGTEAFF.